This T cell receptor beta chain was obtained from a study of blood T cell repertoires in COVID-19 (dated by TCRdb to about 2020). Describing the broader study: Collaborator samples came from the United States, Italy and Spain and covered acute and convalescent phases of COVID-19. The prospective study material was composed of cDNA or gDNA derived from T cells, B-cell-depleted T cells, or PBMCs. Subjects who had been exposed to COVID-19, were actively infected with it, or had recovered from it provided the deeply sampled blood TCRbeta repertoires that made up the dataset. The repertoires were made available in a free public database intended to serve as a resource for research on the immune response to SARS-CoV-2. The samples were drawn from two sources: the first 160 participants of the ongoing ImmuneRACE study, and 1,000 to 1,500 subjects contributed by 6 global collaborators. The sample metadata nearly always contained a de-identified subject ID, COVID-19 status, age in years and sex. Where available, HLA class I and class II types were obtained from metadata supplied by the sample provider rather than from assay-based typing.

Each collaborating institution followed its own protocols to collect whole blood in K2EDTA tubes. For TCRbeta analysis, collaborators shipped samples in one of three forms: frozen whole blood, isolated PBMCs, or DNA extracted from either of those sample types. Turning to this clone: This clone's antigen is unknown. No quality values exist for individual bases; no much larger clone is one base distant.

The CDR3 numbers 14 residues from cysteine through phenylalanine. The entry retains the CDR3 DNA only, 42 bases that are in frame from base 1. Clipping removes 5 bases from V and 7 bases from J, with 6 as the unmatched junction base count. From a lookup of the germline V gene, CDR1 and CDR2 are SGHTA and FQGTGA. General findings and caveats noted by the study authors: The amount of clinical and demographic metadata varied by source and participant and was provided uncurated.

The immunoSEQ Assay, a bias-controlled multiplex PCR, was used to amplify TCRbeta CDR3 regions from genomic DNA. In the authors' own workflow: Within the assay, amplification of reference gene primers was used to estimate how many nucleated cells each sample contained. Sequence reads were collapsed and filtered to measure the absolute abundance of every unique TCRbeta CDR3 rearrangement. For each sample, productive Simpson clonality was calculated by taking the square root of Simpson's diversity index across productive rearrangements. As stored in TCRdb, this immuneACCESS dataset retains in-frame rearrangements with V and J assigned. A fraction of the clones does not appear; measured against another copy, unresolved V genes explain less than half of the discrepancy, and the remainder lacks a known reason. Clone size and V and J calls were adopted from that table, with D and trimming inferred from the DNA. This sample has under 50,000 clones in its table, and around 82% of those were observed once. 4% to 5.5% of the sample comes from the top ten.

Sequenced input: peripheral blood. The sequence was obtained from a woman between 65 and 79 years old with acute or convalescent COVID-19. The sequence is built from TRBV7-3 and TRBJ2-5, and 11 bases in between align with TRBD1. At the DNA level, the sequence is TGTGCCAGCAGCCCAACCGGGACAGGGGGGACCCAGTACTTC. It codes for CASSPTGTGGTQYF.